What follows are 2 T cell receptor beta chains derived from one specimen sequenced in a study of identical twins' blood T cells. TCRdb used MiXCR to reprocess the 5' RACE reads, holding one entry per CDR3 protein. The data contain fewer than 450,000 distinct CDR3 sequences, about 28% of them singletons. The sequenced material came from PBMCs. Every receptor here comes from a woman aged 18-55 years in good health.

This chain links TRBV5-1 with TRBJ2-6; D remains unclear. Germline CDR1 reads SGHRS; CDR2 reads YFSETQ. V gave up 3 bases and J gave up 0 bases, with 7 bases separating them. CDR3 length equals 15 residues. The CDR3 loop is CASSYSNSGANVLTF. DNA for the CDR3: TGCGCCAGCAGCTATAGCAACTCTGGGGCCAACGTCCTGACTTTC.

This clonotype has a single count. V usage is TRBV6-6 and J usage is TRBJ2-1, with TRBD2 matching 9 bases. J gave up 4 bases and V 5 bases, and 12 bases lay outside the gene matches. Per the germline V gene, CDR1 is MNHNY and CDR2 is SVGAGI (reference sequence). The CDR3 has 17 amino acids. For the CDR3, the DNA is TGTGCCAGCAGTAAACAGCTTTCTAGCGGGACATACAATGAGCAGTTCTTC. Its protein is CASSKQLSSGTYNEQFF.